The subject of this entry is one T cell receptor beta chain. Its antigen is not known. Sampled blood was obtained at baseline, cycle 4 day 1, and cycle 7 day 1. The germline gives CDR1 MDHEN, CDR2 SYDVKM. The CDR3 spans 18 residues. Trimming pared 6 bases from V and 6 bases from J, leaving 30 bases between. The entry originates in a study of OX40 agonist ivuxolimab in advanced cancers. Across the study: It was permissible to have had prior anti-PD-1, anti-PD-L1 or anti-CTLA-4 therapy, and about 40% had some. Study-wide findings and caveats: Averaged across samples, CD8+ T cells carried more expanded clones than CD4+ did. Dose levels from 0.1 to 3.0 mg/kg saw CD4+ and CD8+ blood T cells expand clonally by week 6.

TCRdb's table, derived via immunoSEQ multiplex PCR, lists solely in-frame clones and lacks some. This table holds 65,000 to 85,000 clones, 84% found once. This sequence was found in an adult with an advanced solid tumor such as melanoma, head and neck, liver or kidney cancer. The rearrangement joins TRBV28 to TRBJ2-7; D is perhaps TRBD1 or TRBD2 (5 bases each). The sample here was CD4+ or CD8+ T cells sorted from blood, taken in a trial of the OX40 agonist ivuxolimab. The CDR3: CASRPQTSPIFQGAEQYF. CDR3 sequence (DNA): TGTGCCAGCAGACCCCAAACTTCCCCGATATTTCAGGGAGCCGAGCAGTACTTC.